A selection of T cell receptor beta chains follows, all from one sample in a study of T cell responses to AZD1222 COVID-19 vaccine. TCRdb keeps only in-frame clones here, not all; method: immunoSEQ multiplex PCR. The sample includes over 130,000 clones, 80% to 95% of them seen just once. Specimen: peripheral blood, collected on day 0 of AZD1222 vaccination. Every receptor here comes from an adult in good health. Both conserved end residues are part of each CDR3. The order of the fields is D gene, CDR3 length, J gene, V gene, clone size, CDR3 DNA, CDR3 protein. A D gene is named only where the DNA matches it firmly. Some rows mark clone size as missing; the rest say once, few, many or name a class of expanded clone.

D: NA; length: 13; J: TRBJ2-3; V: TRBV12-3/TRBV12-4; size: NA; DNA: TGTGCCAGCAGTACCCGAGGCACAGATACGCAGTATTTT; CDR3: CASSTRGTDTQYF
D: NA; length: 13; J: TRBJ1-2; V: TRBV29-1; size: once; DNA: TGCAGCGTTGACGGGACCGACCGACGAGGCTACACCTTC; CDR3: CSVDGTDRRGYTF
D: NA; length: 13; J: TRBJ2-1; V: TRBV19; size: NA; DNA: TGTGCCAGTAGCGGGGCATTCTACAATGAGCAGTTCTTC; CDR3: CASSGAFYNEQFF
D: NA; length: 16; J: TRBJ1-1; V: TRBV5-1; size: NA; DNA: TGCGCCAGCAGTCAACTTCAGGGTGTAGGTAGCACTGAAGCTTTCTTT; CDR3: CASSQLQGVGSTEAFF
D: TRBD1; length: 14; J: TRBJ1-5; V: TRBV9; size: NA; DNA: TGTGCCAGCAGCGGGGACAGGGAGGGTCAGCCCCAGCATTTT; CDR3: CASSGDREGQPQHF
D: NA; length: 14; J: TRBJ2-3; V: TRBV5-1; size: NA; DNA: TGCGCCAGCAGCCTCCCTAGCCCGCCAGATACGCAGTATTTT; CDR3: CASSLPSPPDTQYF
D: NA; length: 16; J: TRBJ1-3; V: TRBV7-9; size: NA; DNA: TGTGCCAGCAGCCCGCCTTGGGGGGGCTCTGGAAACACCATATATTTT; CDR3: CASSPPWGGSGNTIYF
D: TRBD1; length: 15; J: TRBJ1-2; V: TRBV6-5; size: NA; DNA: TGTGCCAGCACCTATGGACAGGGGGCTAACTATGGCTACACCTTC; CDR3: CASTYGQGANYGYTF
D: TRBD1; length: 17; J: TRBJ1-5; V: TRBV19; size: once; DNA: TGTGCCAGTAGTATATCCCCCCCGGACAGGGTTAATCAGCCCCAGCATTTT; CDR3: CASSISPPDRVNQPQHF
D: NA; length: 14; J: TRBJ1-4; V: TRBV27; size: NA; DNA: TGTGCCAGCAGGGACAGTGCAACTAATGAAAAACTGTTTTTT; CDR3: CASRDSATNEKLFF
D: NA; length: 15; J: TRBJ1-3; V: TRBV7-2; size: NA; DNA: TGTGCCAGCAGCTCAGAAGGGTCCTCTGGAAACACCATATATTTT; CDR3: CASSSEGSSGNTIYF
D: NA; length: 14; J: TRBJ1-2; V: TRBV3-1/TRBV3-2; size: NA; DNA: TGTGCCAGCAGCCAAGGGGCCGCTAACTATGGCTACACCTTC; CDR3: CASSQGAANYGYTF
D: NA; length: 18; J: TRBJ1-2; V: TRBV18; size: few; DNA: TGTGCCAGCTCACCCGTTAACTTTGGGGTCCTGGAGGACTATGGCTACACCTTC; CDR3: CASSPVNFGVLEDYGYTF
D: NA; length: 14; J: TRBJ2-3; V: TRBV28; size: NA; DNA: TGTGCCAGCAGTTTCCAGGGCCACACAGATACGCAGTATTTT; CDR3: CASSFQGHTDTQYF
D: TRBD2; length: 17; J: TRBJ2-1; V: TRBV19; size: NA; DNA: TGTGCCAGTAGTATAGACGGTTTAGCGGGGCCTTACAATGAGCAGTTCTTC; CDR3: CASSIDGLAGPYNEQFF
D: NA; length: 15; J: TRBJ2-4; V: TRBV28; size: NA; DNA: TGTGCCACCCACTCCGGAGGGGGCGTCAAAAACATTCAGTACTTC; CDR3: CATHSGGGVKNIQYF
D: TRBD1; length: 15; J: TRBJ1-5; V: TRBV7-9; size: NA; DNA: TGTGCCAGCAGTTCCGACAGGGAAAGGTTGCAGCCCCAGCATTTT; CDR3: CASSSDRERLQPQHF
D: TRBD1; length: 14; J: TRBJ1-6; V: TRBV10-3; size: NA; DNA: TGTGCCATCAGTGACGACAGGGGGAATTCACCCCTCCACTTT; CDR3: CAISDDRGNSPLHF
D: TRBD1; length: 17; J: TRBJ2-3; V: TRBV5-5; size: NA; DNA: TGTGCCAGCAGCTTGGGAAGCGGGACAGGGGGTGTTGATACGCAGTATTTT; CDR3: CASSLGSGTGGVDTQYF
D: NA; length: 16; J: TRBJ2-1; V: TRBV28; size: NA; DNA: TGTGCCAGCAGTTCCCCTGTCTCAGGACAGACCGCTGAGCAGTTCTTC; CDR3: CASSSPVSGQTAEQFF
D: NA; length: 14; J: TRBJ1-5; V: TRBV27; size: NA; DNA: TGTGCCAGCAGTGCCCAACAGGGTCCTCAGCCCCAGCATTTT; CDR3: CASSAQQGPQPQHF
D: TRBD1; length: 16; J: TRBJ2-2; V: TRBV2; size: NA; DNA: TGTGCCAGCAGTAAACAGGGGAATTGGAACACCGGGGAGCTGTTTTTT; CDR3: CASSKQGNWNTGELFF
D: TRBD1; length: 16; J: TRBJ2-1; V: TRBV6-5; size: once; DNA: TGTGCCAGCAGTTCCGACAGGGGCAGCTCCTACAATGAGCAGTTCTTC; CDR3: CASSSDRGSSYNEQFF
D: NA; length: 17; J: TRBJ2-5; V: TRBV28; size: NA; DNA: TGTGCCAGCAGCATTCTCCGGGGAGGGGGTTTCGGAGAGACCCAGTACTTC; CDR3: CASSILRGGGFGETQYF
D: NA; length: 15; J: TRBJ2-3; V: TRBV28; size: NA; DNA: TGTGCCAGCAGTTTACCGGGACCTCTCAAGGATACGCAGTATTTT; CDR3: CASSLPGPLKDTQYF
D: TRBD1; length: 14; J: TRBJ1-3; V: TRBV10-3; size: NA; DNA: TGTGCCATCAGTGGGACAGGGTCTGGAAACACCATATATTTT; CDR3: CAISGTGSGNTIYF
D: TRBD1; length: 13; J: TRBJ1-2; V: TRBV27; size: NA; DNA: TGTGCCAGCACCTCCAGGGGGGAAGATGGCTACACCTTC; CDR3: CASTSRGEDGYTF
D: NA; length: 13; J: TRBJ2-2; V: TRBV15; size: NA; DNA: TGTGCCACCAGGAAGACAGAGACCGGGGAGCTGTTTTTT; CDR3: CATRKTETGELFF
D: NA; length: 13; J: TRBJ1-5; V: TRBV27; size: once; DNA: TGTGCCAGCAGTTTAAAGGTTAATCAGCCCCAGCATTTT; CDR3: CASSLKVNQPQHF
D: TRBD1; length: 14; J: TRBJ2-1; V: TRBV18; size: NA; DNA: TGTGCCAGCTCACCATTACAGGGGAACAATGAGCAGTTCTTC; CDR3: CASSPLQGNNEQFF
D: NA; length: 14; J: TRBJ1-4; V: TRBV29-1; size: NA; DNA: TGCAGCGTGAAACAGGGTGCAACTAATGAAAAACTGTTTTTT; CDR3: CSVKQGATNEKLFF
D: TRBD2; length: 15; J: TRBJ2-7; V: TRBV7-9; size: NA; DNA: TGTGCCAGCAGCCCCCGTTTAGCGGGAGTCTACGAGCAGTACTTC; CDR3: CASSPRLAGVYEQYF
D: TRBD1; length: 13; J: TRBJ1-1; V: TRBV4-1; size: few; DNA: TGCGCCAGCAGCCGGACAGGGAACACTGAAGCTTTCTTT; CDR3: CASSRTGNTEAFF
D: NA; length: 12; J: TRBJ2-7; V: TRBV7-8; size: NA; DNA: TGTGCCAGCAGCCATAACAGGGTCGAGCAGTACTTC; CDR3: CASSHNRVEQYF
D: TRBD1; length: 15; J: TRBJ2-2; V: TRBV5-6; size: NA; DNA: TGTGCCAGCAGTACCGGGACAGGGGGAACCGGGGAGCTGTTTTTT; CDR3: CASSTGTGGTGELFF
D: TRBD2; length: 15; J: TRBJ2-3; V: TRBV7-9; size: NA; DNA: TGTGCCAGCAGCTTAGCTATGGGCGGGGGAGATACGCAGTATTTT; CDR3: CASSLAMGGGDTQYF
D: NA; length: 15; J: TRBJ2-1; V: TRBV5-4; size: NA; DNA: TGTGCCAGCAGCCCTACTTGGGGGTTAGGCAATGAGCAGTTCTTC; CDR3: CASSPTWGLGNEQFF
D: NA; length: 15; J: TRBJ2-5; V: TRBV9; size: NA; DNA: TGTGCCAGCAGCGCCAGGATGGAGATAAGAGAGACCCAGTACTTC; CDR3: CASSARMEIRETQYF
D: TRBD1; length: 15; J: TRBJ2-7; V: TRBV6-6; size: NA; DNA: TGTGCCAGCAGTTACTCGCTCGACAGGGGGTACGAGCAGTACTTC; CDR3: CASSYSLDRGYEQYF
D: NA; length: 12; J: TRBJ2-7; V: TRBV20-1; size: NA; DNA: TGCAGTGCTAGTTTGGCAAACTACGAGCAGTACTTC; CDR3: CSASLANYEQYF